This T cell receptor beta chain was sequenced in a study of cytomegalovirus exposure and HLA in healthy donors. In the PCR, 60 Vbeta and 13 Jbeta primers were used. Produced via immunoSEQ multiplex PCR; TCRdb's table is partial and in-frame only. The data show 210,000 or so clones, about 89% seen once. Study-level findings and limits: Reports indicated that the classifier achieved high specificity and sensitivity in diagnosing cytomegalovirus status.

A remark on this clone: Its antigen is currently unknown.

V lost 6 bases and J 0 bases, leaving 11 bases between the germline ends. CDR1 and CDR2 from the germline V gene are MNHEY and SMNVEV (reference sequence). The CDR3 totals 14 residues. Nominal health characterized the donors when sampled, though unrecorded immune exposures were likely. The genes are TRBV27 and TRBJ1-1, with unresolved D. The sample was PBMCs. This TCR was recovered from a man aged 30 to 45 in good health and CMV-seronegative. CDR3 DNA sequence: TGTGCCAGCAGCCCCCCGGGGTTGAACACTGAAGCTTTCTTT. Its protein is CASSPPGLNTEAFF.